Sequencing of this TCR beta chain was carried out in a study of cytomegalovirus exposure and HLA in healthy donors. Study summary: The 120 validation repertoires and the 666 first-cohort repertoires shared a platform, a later analysis reported.

Sequenced by immunoSEQ multiplex PCR; TCRdb stores in-frame clones only, minus some. Of about 240,000 clones detected, approximately 83% appear once; the ten largest clones hold roughly 1.2%. The V and J ends lost 7 bases and 5 bases respectively, with 15 bases between them. The CDR3 extends over 13 amino acids. Germline assignment: CDR1 LNHDA and CDR2 SQIVND (reference sequence). Study results and limitations: In vitro assays verified that three CMV-associated chains recognized CMV antigens specifically.

Regarding this clone: Its specificity is not known.

Donors came from a validation cohort of over a hundred subjects, distinct from the first 666-subject cohort. The V call is TRBV19, the J call TRBJ2-7, with a weak D call TRBD1 (6 bases). This receptor was taken from a woman aged 30 to 39 in good health and CMV-seropositive. Material: PBMCs. The CDR3 loop is CASTPTGGNEQYF. The CDR3 nucleotides are TGTGCCAGTACCCCGACAGGCGGCAACGAGCAGTACTTC.